This T cell receptor beta chain was observed in a study of T cell responses to AZD1222 COVID-19 vaccine. Study-wide results and caveats: Epitopes outside B.1.351 and B.1.1.7 mutated regions reportedly drew nearly half of spike TCRs. Repertoires were obtained solely post-peak T cell response.

Between the trimmed V and J ends, which lost 7 bases and 3 bases, there was a span of 4 bases. The germline gives CDR1 SNHLY, CDR2 FYNNEI. The CDR3 sequence is 11 residues long. To note about this clone: No antigen is known for it.

Some clones are missing from TCRdb's copy, which holds only in-frame ones; the method was immunoSEQ multiplex PCR. The profile shows about 190,000 clones, over 75% of them singletons. The receptor comes from an adult in good health. Sequenced material: peripheral blood, taken on day 0 of AZD1222 vaccination. The V and J genes are TRBV2 and TRBJ2-1; the D is unclear. CDR3 region: CASTVYNEQFF. The CDR3 DNA reads as TGTGCCAGCACCGTCTACAATGAGCAGTTCTTC. Variable domain in full (rest from reference TRBV2 and TRBJ2-1): EPEVTQTPSHQVTQMGQEVILRCVPISNHLYFYWYRQILGQKVEFLVSFYNNEISEKSEIFDDQFSVERPDGSNFTLKIRSTKLEDSAMYFCASTVYNEQFFGPGTRLTVL.